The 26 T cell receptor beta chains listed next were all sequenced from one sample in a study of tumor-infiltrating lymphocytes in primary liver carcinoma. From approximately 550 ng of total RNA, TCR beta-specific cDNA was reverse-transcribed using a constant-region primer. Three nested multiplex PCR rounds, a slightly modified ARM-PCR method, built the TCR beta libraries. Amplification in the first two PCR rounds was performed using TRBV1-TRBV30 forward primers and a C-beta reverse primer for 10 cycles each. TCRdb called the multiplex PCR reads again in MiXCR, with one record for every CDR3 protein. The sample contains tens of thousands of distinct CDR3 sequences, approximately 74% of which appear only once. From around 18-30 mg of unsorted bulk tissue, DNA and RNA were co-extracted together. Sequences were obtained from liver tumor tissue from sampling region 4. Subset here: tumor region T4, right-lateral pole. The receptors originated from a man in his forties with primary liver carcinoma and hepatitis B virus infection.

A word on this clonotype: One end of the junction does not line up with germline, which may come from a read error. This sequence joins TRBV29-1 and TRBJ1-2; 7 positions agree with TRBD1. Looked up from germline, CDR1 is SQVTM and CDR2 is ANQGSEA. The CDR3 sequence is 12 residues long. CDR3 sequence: CSVAGQWYGYTF. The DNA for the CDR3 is TGCAGTGTTGCGGGACAGTGGTATGGCTACACCTTC.

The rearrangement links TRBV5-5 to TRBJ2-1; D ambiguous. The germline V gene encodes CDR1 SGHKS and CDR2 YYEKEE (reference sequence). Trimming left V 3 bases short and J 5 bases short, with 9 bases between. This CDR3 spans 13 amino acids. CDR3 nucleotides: TGTGCCAGCAGCTCTCATAAGGACAATGAGCAGTTCTTC. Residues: CASSSHKDNEQFF.

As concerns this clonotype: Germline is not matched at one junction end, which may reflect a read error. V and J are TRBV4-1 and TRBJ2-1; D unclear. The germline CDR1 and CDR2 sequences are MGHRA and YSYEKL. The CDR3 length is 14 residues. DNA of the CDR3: TGCGCCAGCAGCCAAGAGAATATGTACAATGAGCGGTTCTTC. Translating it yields CASSQENMYNERFF.

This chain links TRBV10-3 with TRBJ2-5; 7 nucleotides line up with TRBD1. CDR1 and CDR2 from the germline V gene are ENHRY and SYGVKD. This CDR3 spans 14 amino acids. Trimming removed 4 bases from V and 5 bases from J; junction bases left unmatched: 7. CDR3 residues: CAISATGMGETQYF. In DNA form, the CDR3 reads TGTGCCATCAGTGCGACAGGGATGGGCGAGACCCAGTACTTC.

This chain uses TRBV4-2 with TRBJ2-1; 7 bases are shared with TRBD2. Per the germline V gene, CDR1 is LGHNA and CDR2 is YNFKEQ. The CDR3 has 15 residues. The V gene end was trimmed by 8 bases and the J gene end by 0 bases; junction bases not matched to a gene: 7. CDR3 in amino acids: CASQLSGLSYNEQFF. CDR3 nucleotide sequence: TGTGCCAGCCAACTTAGCGGGCTCTCCTACAATGAGCAGTTCTTC.

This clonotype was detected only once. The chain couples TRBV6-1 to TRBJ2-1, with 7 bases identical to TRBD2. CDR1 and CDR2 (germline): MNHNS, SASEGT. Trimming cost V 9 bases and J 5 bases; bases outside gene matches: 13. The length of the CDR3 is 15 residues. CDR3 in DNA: TGTGCCAGTAGTTTAAATGCGGGAGTGAACAATGAGCAGTTCTTC. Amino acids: CASSLNAGVNNEQFF.

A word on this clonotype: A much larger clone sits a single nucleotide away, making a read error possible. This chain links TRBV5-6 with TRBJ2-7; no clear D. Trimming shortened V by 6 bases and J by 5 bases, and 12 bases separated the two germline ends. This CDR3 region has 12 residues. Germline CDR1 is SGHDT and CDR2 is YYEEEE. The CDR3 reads CASIQIPHEQYF. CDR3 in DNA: TGTGCCAGCATCCAAATACCCCACGAGCAGTACTTC.

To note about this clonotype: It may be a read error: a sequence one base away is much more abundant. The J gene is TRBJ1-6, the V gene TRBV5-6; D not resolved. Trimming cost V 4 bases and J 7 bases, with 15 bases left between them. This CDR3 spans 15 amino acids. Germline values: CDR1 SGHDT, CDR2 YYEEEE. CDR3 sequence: CASSPSTPVNSPLHF. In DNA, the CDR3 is TGTGCCAGCAGCCCAAGTACTCCAGTGAATTCACCCCTCCACTTT.

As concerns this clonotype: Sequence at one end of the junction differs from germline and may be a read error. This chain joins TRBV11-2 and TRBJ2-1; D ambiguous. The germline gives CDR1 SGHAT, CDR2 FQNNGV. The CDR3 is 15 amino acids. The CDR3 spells CAGSLVTVSYNEQFF. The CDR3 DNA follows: TGTGCCGGCAGCTTAGTCACAGTCTCCTACAATGAGCAGTTCTTC. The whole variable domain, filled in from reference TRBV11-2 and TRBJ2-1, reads EAGVAQSPRYKIIEKRQSVAFWCNPISGHATLYWYQQILGQGPKLLIQFQNNGVVDDSQLPKDRFSAERLKGVDSTLKIQPAKLEDSAVYLCAGSLVTVSYNEQFFGPGTRLTVL.

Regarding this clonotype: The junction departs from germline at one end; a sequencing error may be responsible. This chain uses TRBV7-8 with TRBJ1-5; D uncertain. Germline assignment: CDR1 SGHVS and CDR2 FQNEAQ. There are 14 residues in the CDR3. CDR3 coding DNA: TGTGCCAGCAGCTTAGGGGATAACAATCAGCCCCAGCACTTT. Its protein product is CASSLGDNNQPQHF.

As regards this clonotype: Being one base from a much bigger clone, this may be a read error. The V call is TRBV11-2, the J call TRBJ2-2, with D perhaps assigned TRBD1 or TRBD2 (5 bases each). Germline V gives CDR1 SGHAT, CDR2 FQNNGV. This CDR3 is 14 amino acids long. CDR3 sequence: CASITDSDTGELLF. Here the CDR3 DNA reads TGTGCCAGCATCACAGACTCGGACACCGGGGAGCTGTTGTTT.

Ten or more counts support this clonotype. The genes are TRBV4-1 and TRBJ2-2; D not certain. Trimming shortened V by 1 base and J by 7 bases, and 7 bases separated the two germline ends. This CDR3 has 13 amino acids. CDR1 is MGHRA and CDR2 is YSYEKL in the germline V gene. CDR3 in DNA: TGCGCCAGCAGCCAAGGACAAGGCGGGGAGCTGTTTTTT. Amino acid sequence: CASSQGQGGELFF.

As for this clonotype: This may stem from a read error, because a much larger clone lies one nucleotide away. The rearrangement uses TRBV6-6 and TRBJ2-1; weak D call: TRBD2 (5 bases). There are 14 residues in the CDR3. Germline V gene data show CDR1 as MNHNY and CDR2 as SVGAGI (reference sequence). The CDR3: CANSYNGAYNEQFF. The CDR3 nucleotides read TGTGCCAACAGTTATAACGGGGCCTACAATGAGCAGTTCTTC.

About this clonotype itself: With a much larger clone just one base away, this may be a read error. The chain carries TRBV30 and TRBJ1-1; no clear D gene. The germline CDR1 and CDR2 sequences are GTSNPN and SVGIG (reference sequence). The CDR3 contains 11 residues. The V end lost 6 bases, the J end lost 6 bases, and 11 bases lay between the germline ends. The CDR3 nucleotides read TGTGCCTGCCCCCGCGACTCTGAAGCTTTCTTT. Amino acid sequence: CACPRDSEAFF.

CDR3 sequence: CASSPLRTEAFF. Here the CDR3 DNA reads TGTGCCAGCAGTCCCCTTCGGACTGAAGCTTTCTTT. The chain carries TRBV12-3 or TRBV12-4 and TRBJ1-1; D uncertain. The CDR3 runs to 12 residues. V lost 5 bases, J lost 5 bases, and 9 bases lay in between.

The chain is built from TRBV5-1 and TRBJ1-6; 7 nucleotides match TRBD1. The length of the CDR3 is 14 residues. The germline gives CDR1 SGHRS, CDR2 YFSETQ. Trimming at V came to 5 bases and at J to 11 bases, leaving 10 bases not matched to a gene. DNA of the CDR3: TGCGCCAGCAGGTCGGGACAGAATTTAACACCCCTCCACTTT. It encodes CASRSGQNLTPLHF.

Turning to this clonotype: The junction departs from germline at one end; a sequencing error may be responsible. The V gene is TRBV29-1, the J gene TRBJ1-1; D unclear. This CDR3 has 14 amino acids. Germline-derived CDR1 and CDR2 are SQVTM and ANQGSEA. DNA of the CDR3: TGCAGCATTGAAACCGAAGTGTTTTTCCCTGAAGCTCTCTTT. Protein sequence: CSIETEVFFPEALF.

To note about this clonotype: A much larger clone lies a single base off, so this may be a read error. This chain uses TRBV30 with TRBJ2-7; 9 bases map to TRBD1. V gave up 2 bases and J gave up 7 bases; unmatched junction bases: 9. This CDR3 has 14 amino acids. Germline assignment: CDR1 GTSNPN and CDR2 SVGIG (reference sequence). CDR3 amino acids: CAWSITRTGDEQYF. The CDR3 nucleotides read TGTGCCTGGAGTATTACCAGGACAGGGGATGAGCAGTACTTC.

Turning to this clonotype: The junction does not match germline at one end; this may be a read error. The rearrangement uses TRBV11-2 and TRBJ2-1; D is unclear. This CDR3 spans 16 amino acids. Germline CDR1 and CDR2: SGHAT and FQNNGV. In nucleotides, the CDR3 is TGTGCCAGCAGCTTAGAGCTCTTAGTGGCAATGAATGAGAAGTTCTTC. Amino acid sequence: CASSLELLVAMNEKFF.

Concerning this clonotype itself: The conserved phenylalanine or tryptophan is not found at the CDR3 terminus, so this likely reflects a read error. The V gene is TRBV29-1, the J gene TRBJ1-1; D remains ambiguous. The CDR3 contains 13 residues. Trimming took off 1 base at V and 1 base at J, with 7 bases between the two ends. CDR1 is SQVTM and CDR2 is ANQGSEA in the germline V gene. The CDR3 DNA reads TGCAGCGTTGAAGGTGCTGGGAACACTGAAGCTTTCTCT. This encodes CSVEGAGNTEAFS.

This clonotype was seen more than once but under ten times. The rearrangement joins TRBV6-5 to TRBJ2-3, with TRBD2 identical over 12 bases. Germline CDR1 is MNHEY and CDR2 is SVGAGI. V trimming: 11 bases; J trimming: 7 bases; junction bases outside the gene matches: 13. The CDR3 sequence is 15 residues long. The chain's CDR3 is CAGHPGLAGTNTQYF. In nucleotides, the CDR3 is TGTGCCGGCCACCCAGGACTAGCGGGAACAAATACGCAGTATTTT.

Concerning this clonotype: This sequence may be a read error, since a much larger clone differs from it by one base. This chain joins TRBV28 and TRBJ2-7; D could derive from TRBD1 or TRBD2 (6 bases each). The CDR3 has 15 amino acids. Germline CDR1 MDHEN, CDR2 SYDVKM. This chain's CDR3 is CASNPTGRGSYGQYF. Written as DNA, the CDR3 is TGTGCCAGCAACCCAACAGGGCGGGGATCCTACGGGCAGTACTTC.

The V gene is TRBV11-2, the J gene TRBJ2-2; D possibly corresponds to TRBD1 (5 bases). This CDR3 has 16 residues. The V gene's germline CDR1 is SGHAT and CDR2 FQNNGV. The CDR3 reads CANSLALGANTGELFF. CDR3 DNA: TGTGCTAACAGCTTAGCATTAGGGGCGAACACCGGGGAGCTGTTTTTT. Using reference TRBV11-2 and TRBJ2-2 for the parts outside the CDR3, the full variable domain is EAGVAQSPRYKIIEKRQSVAFWCNPISGHATLYWYQQILGQGPKLLIQFQNNGVVDDSQLPKDRFSAERLKGVDSTLKIQPAKLEDSAVYLCANSLALGANTGELFFGEGSRLTVL.

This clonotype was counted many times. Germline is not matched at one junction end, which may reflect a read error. The CDR3 loop is CASSSQGETLYF. CDR3 sequence (DNA): TGTGCCAGCAGCTCCCAGGGGGAGACCCTGTACTTC. The chain joins TRBV6-5 to TRBJ2-5, with 7 bases identical to TRBD1. From germline, CDR1 is MNHEY and CDR2 SVGAGI. This CDR3 comprises 12 residues.

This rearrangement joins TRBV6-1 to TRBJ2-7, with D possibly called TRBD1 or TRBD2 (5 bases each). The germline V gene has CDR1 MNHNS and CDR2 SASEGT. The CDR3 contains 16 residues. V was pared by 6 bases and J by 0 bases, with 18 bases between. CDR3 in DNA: TGTGCCAGCAGCCGGAGGCCCCCCGACAGCTCCTACGAGCAGTACTTC. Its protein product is CASSRRPPDSSYEQYF.

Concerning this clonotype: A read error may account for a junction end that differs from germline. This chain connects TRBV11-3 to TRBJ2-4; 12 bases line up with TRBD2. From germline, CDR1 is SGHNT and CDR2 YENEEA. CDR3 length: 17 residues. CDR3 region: CASSFHRTSGTKNIQYF. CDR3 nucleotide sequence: TGTGCTAGCAGCTTTCACAGGACTAGCGGGACCAAAAACATTCAGTACTTC.